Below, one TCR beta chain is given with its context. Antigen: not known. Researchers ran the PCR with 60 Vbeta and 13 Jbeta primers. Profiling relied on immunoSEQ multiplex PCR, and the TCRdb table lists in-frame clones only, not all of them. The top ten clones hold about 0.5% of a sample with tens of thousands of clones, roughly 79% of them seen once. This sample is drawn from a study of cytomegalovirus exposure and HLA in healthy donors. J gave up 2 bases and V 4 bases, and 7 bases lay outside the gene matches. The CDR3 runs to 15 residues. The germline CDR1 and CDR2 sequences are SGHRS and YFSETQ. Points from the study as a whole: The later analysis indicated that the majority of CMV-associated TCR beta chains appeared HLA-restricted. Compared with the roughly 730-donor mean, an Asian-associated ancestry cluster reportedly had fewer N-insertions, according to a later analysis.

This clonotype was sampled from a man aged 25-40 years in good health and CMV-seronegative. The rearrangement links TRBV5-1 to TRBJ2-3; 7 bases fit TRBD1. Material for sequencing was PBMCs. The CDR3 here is CASSTGQQYTDTQYF. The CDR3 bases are TGCGCCAGCAGCACGGGACAGCAATACACAGATACGCAGTATTTT.